The rows below give T cell receptor beta chains drawn from one sample of a study of T cells after yellow fever vaccination. One entry per CDR3 protein, called by TCRdb with MiXCR from the 5' RACE reads. The data hold some 560,000 distinct CDR3 sequences, with roughly 17% observed a single time. The sequences come from PBMCs, collected 5 to 6 days after the first yellow fever vaccination. The receptor set was obtained from a man between 18 and 29 years old who received the YFV17D yellow fever vaccine. Both conserved end residues are part of each CDR3. The D gene is left open where the match is weak. Expanded clones get a size class; other rows say once, few or many, or leave the size out.

>-|-|TRBJ2-2|TRBV7-2
TGTGCCAGCAGCCCACGCCCGGGGGCAGCCGGGGAGCTGTTTTTT
CASSPRPGAAGELFF
>-|TRBD2|TRBJ2-2|TRBV5-1
TGCGCCAGCAGCTTGGCGGCTAGCGGGGGCCCCGGAGTGACCGGGGAGCTGTTTTTT
CASSLAASGGPGVTGELFF
>few|-|TRBJ2-3|TRBV7-2
TGTGCCAGCAGCTTAGTTTGGGGTCGGACAGATACGCAGTATTTT
CASSLVWGRTDTQYF
>-|-|TRBJ1-6|TRBV12-3/TRBV12-4
TGTGCCAGCAGTTTGTCAGGGAGATATAATTCACCCCTCCACTTT
CASSLSGRYNSPLHF
>few|TRBD1|TRBJ1-2|TRBV4-2
TGTGCCAGCAGCCAAGATCCGACAGGGGACTATGGCTACACCTTC
CASSQDPTGDYGYTF
>few|TRBD1|TRBJ1-1|TRBV6-2/TRBV6-3
TGTGCCGTCCAGGGGGCTACTGAAGCTTTCTTT
CAVQGATEAFF
>many|TRBD1|TRBJ1-4|TRBV28
TGTGCCAGCAGCCGAACAGGGGGTGGCGAAAAACTGTTTTTT
CASSRTGGGEKLFF
>many|-|TRBJ1-1|TRBV7-2
TGTGCCAGCAGCTCGGCGGGGATGAACACTGAAGCTTTCTTT
CASSSAGMNTEAFF
>few|TRBD2|TRBJ2-3|TRBV20-1
TGCAGTGCCGCGGGAGGGCCCAGGTTCGATACGCAGTATTTT
CSAAGGPRFDTQYF
>-|-|TRBJ2-1|TRBV29-1
TGCAGCGTTGAATCGTTCGACTCCAGGTCAAGGGCCTACAATGAGCAGTTCTTC
CSVESFDSRSRAYNEQFF
>-|-|TRBJ2-3|TRBV7-2
TGTGCCAGCACCTGGACCGCAGATACGCAGTATTTT
CASTWTADTQYF
>few|TRBD1|TRBJ1-5|TRBV5-1
TGCGCCAGGACAGGGGTCAATCAGCCCCAGCATTTT
CARTGVNQPQHF
>-|-|TRBJ2-5|TRBV5-1
TGCGCCAGCAGCTCCGGGACATCAGGAAGTCAAGAGACCCAGTACTTC
CASSSGTSGSQETQYF
>few|-|TRBJ2-4|TRBV6-1
TGTGCCAGCAGTCATACGGCTAGACTAGCCAAAAACATTCAGTACTTC
CASSHTARLAKNIQYF
>-|TRBD2|TRBJ2-3|TRBV7-9
TGTGCCAGCAGCCATAGCGGGGGGGCCAAAGATACGCAGTATTTT
CASSHSGGAKDTQYF
>few|-|TRBJ2-7|TRBV30
TGTGCCTGGAGTGACCCTAGGGTCTACGAGCAGTACTTC
CAWSDPRVYEQYF
>-|TRBD1|TRBJ1-2|TRBV5-1
TGCGCCAGCAGCGCGACAGGGGTGACCTATGGCTACACCTTC
CASSATGVTYGYTF
>-|-|TRBJ1-1|TRBV25-1
TGTGCCAGCAGTGAATGGGGGGTCCCTGAAGCTTTCTTT
CASSEWGVPEAFF
>few|-|TRBJ2-1|TRBV7-2
TGTGCCAGCAGCTTGCCGGGACCCCCCCATTACAATGAGCAGTTCTTC
CASSLPGPPHYNEQFF
>few|-|TRBJ2-3|TRBV27
TGTGCCAGCAATTGGGAGGGGGGTAGCACAGATACGCAGTATTTT
CASNWEGGSTDTQYF
>-|-|TRBJ2-1|TRBV7-2
TGTGCCAGCAGCTTTACGCGGGACTACAATGAGCAGTTCTTC
CASSFTRDYNEQFF
>-|-|TRBJ2-3|TRBV30
TGTGCCTGGAGTGTCTTCCCAGATACGCAGTATTTT
CAWSVFPDTQYF
>few|-|TRBJ1-2|TRBV6-2/TRBV6-3
TGTGCCAGCAGTTATCGGATCGGCGGCTACACCTTC
CASSYRIGGYTF
>-|TRBD1|TRBJ2-1|TRBV27
TGTGCCAGCAGTTTCCAGGGGGTCTCCTACAATGAGCAGTTCTTC
CASSFQGVSYNEQFF
>few|-|TRBJ2-2|TRBV24-1
TGTGCCACCAGTGATTCCCTCCGCAGGGCGACCGGGGAGCTGTTTTTT
CATSDSLRRATGELFF
>few|TRBD2|TRBJ2-3|TRBV4-1
TGCGCCAGCAGCCATCCCAGCGGGGCGAGCACAGATACGCAGTATTTT
CASSHPSGASTDTQYF
>many|TRBD1|TRBJ2-2|TRBV5-1
TGCGCCAGCCACAGGGGCACCGGGGAGCTGTTTTTT
CASHRGTGELFF
>-|-|TRBJ1-5|TRBV21-1
TGTGCCAGCAGCAACGTGCCCGGACGCTATAGCAATCAGCCCCAGCATTTT
CASSNVPGRYSNQPQHF
>-|-|TRBJ2-5|TRBV27
TGTGCCACAAGCCCATGGGGGCTTCAAGAGACCCAGTACTTC
CATSPWGLQETQYF
>few|TRBD1|TRBJ1-5|TRBV6-2/TRBV6-3
TGTGCCAGCAGTTACTCGATTTCCGGGACAGGGGGTGGTCAGCCCCAGCATTTT
CASSYSISGTGGGQPQHF
>-|TRBD1|TRBJ1-1|TRBV28
TGTGCCAGCAGTGGGACAGGACCCACTGAAGCTTTCTTT
CASSGTGPTEAFF
>-|-|TRBJ2-5|TRBV18
TGTGCCAGCTCACCACTTGCAGAGCCCCAAGAGACCCAGTACTTC
CASSPLAEPQETQYF